This paragraph covers one T cell receptor beta chain sequence. The source of the sample is a study of Graves' ophthalmopathy and Graves' hyperthyroidism. Amplification of the TCR beta CDR3 regions used RNA transcripts (as template). Scientists carried out first-round RT-PCR using HTBI primers and then a second-round multiplex PCR. MiXCR, applied by TCRdb to the multiplex PCR reads, yields one record per CDR3 protein. Altogether about 1.1 million distinct CDR3 sequences are present, about 38% being singletons, with the ten largest covering over 8.5%. V was pared by 7 bases and J by 7 bases, with 7 bases of the junction left unmatched. Germline CDR1 is SNHLY and CDR2 is FYNNEI. The CDR3 runs 14 residues.

This receptor was identified in an adult man with Graves' hyperthyroidism. Specimen: peripheral blood or thyroid tissue (not recorded which). The chain has TRBV2 and TRBJ1-6; 7 nucleotides align to TRBD1. Here the CDR3 reads CASNPQGRNSPLHF. The CDR3 DNA is TGTGCCAGCAATCCACAGGGGCGGAATTCACCCCTCCACTTT.